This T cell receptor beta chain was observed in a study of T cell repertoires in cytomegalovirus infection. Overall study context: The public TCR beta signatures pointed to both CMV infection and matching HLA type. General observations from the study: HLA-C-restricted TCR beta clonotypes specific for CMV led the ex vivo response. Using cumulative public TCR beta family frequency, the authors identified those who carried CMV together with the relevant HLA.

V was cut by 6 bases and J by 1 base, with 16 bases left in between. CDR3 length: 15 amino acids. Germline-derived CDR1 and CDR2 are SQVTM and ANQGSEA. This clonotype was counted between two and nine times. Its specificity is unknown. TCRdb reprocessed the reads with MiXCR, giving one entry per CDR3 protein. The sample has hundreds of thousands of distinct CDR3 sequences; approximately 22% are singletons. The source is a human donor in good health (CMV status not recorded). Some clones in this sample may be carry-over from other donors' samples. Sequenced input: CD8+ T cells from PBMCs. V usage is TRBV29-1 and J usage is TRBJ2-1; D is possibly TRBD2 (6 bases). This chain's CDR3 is CSVVPTRASYNEQFF. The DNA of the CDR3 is TGCAGCGTCGTTCCGACTAGGGCGTCCTACAATGAGCAGTTCTTC.